The 25 T cell receptor beta chains below all came from one sample that was sequenced in a study of regulatory T cells in long-lasting Graves disease. Time point meaning: newly diagnosed GD, antithyroid drugs for less than 3 months. Extracted RNA from PBMCs served as the source of the TCR library. In building TCR beta libraries, iRepertoire HTBI primers were used together with Arm-PCR of CDR3 regions. TCRdb re-called the multiplex PCR reads with MiXCR, one entry per CDR3 protein. This table has approximately 540,000 distinct CDR3 sequences, around 12% appearing once. The same data also went into a second study, on T cells in Graves' hyperthyroidism and ophthalmopathy.

Sequencing was performed on peripheral blood mononuclear cells (PBMCs), taken at new diagnosis, from a patient treated with antithyroid drugs. The receptors were sampled from a woman in her 30s with Graves disease.

V usage is TRBV6-4 and J usage is TRBJ1-5; TRBD1 matches at 7 bases. V trimming: 6 bases; J trimming: 5 bases; junction bases outside the gene matches: 7. The germline CDR1 and CDR2 sequences are MRHNA and SNTAGT. This CDR3 spans 14 amino acids. The CDR3 sequence is CASSGQVGDQPQHF. CDR3 in DNA: TGTGCCAGCAGCGGACAGGTGGGGGATCAGCCCCAGCATTTT.

This clonotype was found a few times. The chain is built from TRBV19 and TRBJ1-4; D not resolved. V dropped 3 bases and J dropped 11 bases, with 16 bases sitting between them. Looked up from germline, CDR1 is LNHDA and CDR2 is SQIVND (reference sequence). The CDR3 consists of 14 residues. The CDR3 here is CASSIRKETAKLFF. The CDR3 DNA reads as TGTGCCAGTAGTATCCGAAAGGAGACGGCTAAACTGTTTTTT.

The rearrangement joins TRBV7-9 to TRBJ1-2; D is uncertain. Deletions cut 1 base from V and 7 bases from J, with 16 bases between. This CDR3 has 15 amino acids. Germline V CDR1 and CDR2: SEHNR, FQNEAQ (reference sequence). CDR3 region: CASSLGQRLSCGYTF. The DNA of the CDR3 is TGTGCCAGCAGCTTAGGGCAGAGACTCTCATGTGGCTACACCTTC. The full variable domain, rest sourced from reference TRBV7-9 and TRBJ1-2, is DTGVSQNPRHKITKRGQNVTFRCDPISEHNRLYWYRQTLGQGPEFLTYFQNEAQLEKSRLLSDRFSAERPKGSFSTLEIQRTEQGDSAMYLCASSLGQRLSCGYTFGSGTRLTVV.

Many counts were recorded for this clonotype. The V call is TRBV12-3 or TRBV12-4, the J call TRBJ1-2; D not certain. The CDR3 length is 12 residues. The germline V and J ends were trimmed by 4 bases and 6 bases, with 9 bases remaining between them. CDR3 DNA sequence: TGTGCCAGCAGTTCCTTGGCCCATGGCTACACCTTC. It codes for CASSSLAHGYTF.

The table lists this clonotype with many counts. V usage is TRBV7-2 and J usage is TRBJ1-1; D is perhaps TRBD1 (5 bases). The CDR3 runs 15 residues. Between the trimmed V and J ends, which lost 0 bases and 5 bases, there was a span of 13 bases. The germline CDR1 and CDR2 sequences are SGHTA and FQGNSA. The CDR3 region is CASSLAALGGTEAFF. The CDR3 DNA reads TGTGCCAGCAGCTTAGCCGCGCTGGGGGGGACTGAAGCTTTCTTT.

There are many counts of this clonotype. CDR3 region: CASSSGTARGTEAFF. The CDR3 DNA is TGTGCCAGCAGCTCCGGTACCGCCCGGGGCACTGAAGCTTTCTTT. The rearrangement links TRBV7-8 to TRBJ1-1; D gene unclear. The CDR3 sequence is 15 residues long. V was clipped by 4 bases and J by 4 bases, with 16 bases between them. Per the germline V gene, CDR1 is SGHVS and CDR2 is FQNEAQ.

This clonotype was picked up one time. V gene TRBV6-5 combines with J gene TRBJ1-6, with no clear D. The V and J ends lost 0 bases and 8 bases respectively, with 11 bases between them. This CDR3 comprises 15 residues. The V gene's germline CDR1 is MNHEY and CDR2 SVGAGI. The DNA for the CDR3 is TGTGCCAGCAGTTACTCGTTGTCAGCAGATTCACCCCTCCACTTT. Translating gives CASSYSLSADSPLHF.

The chain joins TRBV14 to TRBJ2-3; D is unresolved. V was shortened by 0 bases and J by 6 bases, with 7 bases between the two germline ends. Germline V gene lookup returns CDR1 SGHDN and CDR2 FVKESK. There are 13 residues in the CDR3. The CDR3 loop reads CASSQDLRDTQYF. The CDR3 DNA sequence: TGTGCCAGCAGCCAAGATCTCAGGGATACGCAGTATTTT.

This clonotype was seen ten or more times. The chain recombines TRBV9 with TRBJ2-1; D gene uncertain. The CDR3 runs to 14 residues. The V gene's germline CDR1 is SGDLS and CDR2 YYNGEE. Trimming removed 0 bases from V and 4 bases from J, with 8 bases in between. DNA for the CDR3: TGTGCCAGCAGCGTAGGCGACTCATACAATGAGCAGTTCTTC. It yields the protein CASSVGDSYNEQFF. The full variable domain, completed using reference TRBV9 and TRBJ2-1, is DSGVTQTPKHLITATGQRVTLRCSPRSGDLSVYWYQQSLDQGLQFLIQYYNGEERAKGNILERFSAQQFPDLHSELNLSSLELGDSALYFCASSVGDSYNEQFFGPGTRLTVL.

The rearrangement joins TRBV6-5 to TRBJ1-1; perhaps TRBD1 as D (6 bases). The V end lost 0 bases, the J end lost 2 bases, and 28 bases lay between the germline ends. Germline CDR1 is MNHEY and CDR2 is SVGAGI. CDR3 length: 21 residues. CDR3 bases: TGTGCCAGCAGTTACTCGAGGGTGGGCGGGGGCCTTTTCAAGCGAAACACTGAAGCTTTCTTT. As protein: CASSYSRVGGGLFKRNTEAFF.

This clonotype has only a few counts. This sequence joins TRBV5-1 and TRBJ2-3, with 7 bases aligning to TRBD2. This CDR3 spans 13 amino acids. Losses at the gene ends were 9 bases for V and 1 base for J; bases not matched to a gene: 5. Germline values: CDR1 SGHRS, CDR2 YFSETQ. DNA of the CDR3: TGCGCCACCGGGAGCGGGGGCACAGATACGCAGTATTTT. Translated, it gives CATGSGGTDTQYF.

This clonotype was observed many times. V gene TRBV10-3 combines with J gene TRBJ1-1; D is unclear. The CDR3 covers 15 residues. Trimming removed 1 base at V and 5 bases at J, with 14 bases between. Germline lookup yields CDR1 ENHRY and CDR2 SYGVKD. Written as DNA, the CDR3 is TGTGCCATCAGTGAGTTGGGCTTCGGGCGTACTGAAGCTTTCTTT. It is translated as CAISELGFGRTEAFF.

This clonotype was seen ten or more times. The V gene is TRBV7-3, the J gene TRBJ2-5, with D possibly matching TRBD1 (6 bases). CDR3 length: 16 residues. Trimming took 5 bases from V and 3 from J, leaving 19 bases between them. The germline V gene encodes CDR1 SGHTA and CDR2 FQGTGA. As DNA, the CDR3 is TGTGCCAGCAGCGCCAACCCGACAGGCGCTAAAGAGACCCAGTACTTC. Amino acid sequence: CASSANPTGAKETQYF.

This clonotype was seen a few times. V is TRBV7-9 and J is TRBJ2-1; TRBD2 matches at 12 bases. The ends lost 6 bases at V and 8 bases at J; junction bases unmatched: 14. Germline CDR1 SEHNR, CDR2 FQNEAQ (reference sequence). The CDR3 is 17 amino acids. CDR3 region: CASSGPKPGLAGDEQFF. As DNA, the CDR3 is TGTGCCAGCAGTGGCCCTAAACCGGGACTAGCGGGCGATGAGCAGTTCTTC.

This clonotype turned up a few times. The chain joins TRBV9 to TRBJ2-3; D is uncertain. Germline V gives CDR1 SGDLS, CDR2 YYNGEE. V lost 4 bases and J 2 bases, leaving 8 bases between the germline ends. The CDR3 consists of 13 residues. The CDR3 region has the DNA TGTGCCAGCAGCACTCATGTCACAGATACGCAGTATTTT. Amino acids: CASSTHVTDTQYF.

This clonotype was seen a handful of times. The gene calls are TRBV7-2 and TRBJ2-7; 9 bases are a match to TRBD1. There are 16 residues in the CDR3. From germline, CDR1 is SGHTA and CDR2 FQGNSA. The J segment lost 5 bases and the V segment lost 4 bases, leaving 12 bases of the junction unmatched. The DNA for the CDR3 is TGTGCCAGCAGCTCGGGACAGGGCCTGGCATGGAACGAGCAGTACTTC. Its translation is CASSSGQGLAWNEQYF.

This clonotype was seen ten or more times. The chain is built from TRBV5-6 and TRBJ1-3, with a possible D match to TRBD1 (5 bases). The germline V and J ends were trimmed by 2 bases and 3 bases, with 6 bases remaining between them. Germline V CDR1 and CDR2: SGHDT, YYEEEE. CDR3 length equals 13 residues. The CDR3: CASSLGDGNTIYF. DNA of the CDR3: TGTGCCAGCAGCTTAGGGGATGGAAACACCATATATTTT.

This clonotype occurred many times. The J gene is TRBJ1-2, the V gene TRBV6-8, with no clear D. V was shortened by 2 bases and J by 5 bases, with 9 bases between the two germline ends. The germline V gene has CDR1 MNHGY and CDR2 SAAAGT. The CDR3 contains 13 residues. As DNA, the CDR3 is TGTGCCAGCAGTTACCGGCAGGCTTATGGCTACACCTTC. It translates to CASSYRQAYGYTF.

This clonotype was seen ten or more times. The CDR3 DNA is TGCGCCAGCAGCTTGGACCCTGTGGGAATGAACACTGAAGCTTTCTTT. This codes for CASSLDPVGMNTEAFF. The chain couples TRBV5-1 to TRBJ1-1; D is ambiguous. The CDR3 has 16 residues. Germline CDR1 is SGHRS and CDR2 is YFSETQ. The V end lost 0 bases, the J end lost 0 bases, and 12 bases lay between the germline ends.

This clonotype has at least ten counts. The chain employs TRBV11-2 and TRBJ2-7; D gene uncertain. Germline assignment: CDR1 SGHAT and CDR2 FQNNGV. V lost 5 bases and J 3 bases, leaving 17 bases between the germline ends. CDR3 size: 15 residues. The CDR3 DNA sequence: TGTGCCAGCAGCCAAACGGGCCAGGCCTACTACGAGCAGTACTTC. Its translation: CASSQTGQAYYEQYF.

This clonotype was recorded at least ten times. This chain uses TRBV19 with TRBJ1-2; TRBD1 agrees at 8 bases. The V gene's germline CDR1 is LNHDA and CDR2 SQIVND (reference sequence). The CDR3 is made up of 13 amino acids. With 3 bases clipped from V and 7 bases from J, the junction kept 4 bases outside the gene matches. This chain's CDR3 is CASSIRTGTGYTF. The CDR3 region has the DNA TGTGCCAGTAGTATCCGGACAGGGACTGGCTACACCTTC.

This clonotype was seen many times. V and J are TRBV28 and TRBJ2-1; 9 nucleotides agree with TRBD1. The CDR3 covers 14 residues. The V gene end was trimmed by 6 bases and the J gene end by 2 bases; junction bases not matched to a gene: 2. In germline, CDR1 is MDHEN, CDR2 SYDVKM. The CDR3 spells CASRNRGPYNEQFF. The CDR3 nucleotides read TGTGCCAGCAGGAACAGGGGGCCCTACAATGAGCAGTTCTTC.

This clonotype was picked up a small number of times. The genes are TRBV9 and TRBJ2-1, with 10 bases identical to TRBD2. CDR3 size: 22 residues. Looked up from germline, CDR1 is SGDLS and CDR2 is YYNGEE. J was trimmed by 4 bases and V by 1 base; bases with no gene match: 23. The DNA of the CDR3 is TGTGCCAGCAGCGTACAACCCTTACCTCCGGGACTAGCGAACCGCTTGTACAATGAGCAGTTCTTC. Translated: CASSVQPLPPGLANRLYNEQFF.

As for this clonotype: Since a much larger clone is just one base distant, this may be a read error. The chain joins TRBV30 to TRBJ2-3, with D tentatively TRBD2 (6 bases). This CDR3 is built from 13 residues. The V gene's germline CDR1 is GTSNPN and CDR2 SVGIG (reference sequence). V dropped 5 bases and J dropped 1 base, with 10 bases sitting between them. CDR3 sequence: CAWQVAGTDTQYF. DNA for the CDR3: TGTGCCTGGCAGGTAGCGGGCACAGATACGCAGTATTTT.

This clonotype has at least ten counts. J is TRBJ2-3 and V is TRBV18; no firm D call. The ends were cut back, 0 bases at V and 2 bases at J, with 12 bases in the middle. CDR1 KGHSH and CDR2 LQKENI come from the germline V gene. The CDR3 totals 16 residues. The chain's CDR3 is CASSPPSGQTTDTQYF. CDR3 nucleotides: TGTGCCAGCTCACCACCGTCAGGCCAGACCACAGATACGCAGTATTTT.